This T cell receptor (beta chain) was obtained from a study of CD8+ T cells in alopecia areata. Study as a whole: Patients in the treated group were given tofacitinib by mouth, 5 to 10 mg twice a day.

This clone was observed a few times. Its antigen is not known. Treatment denoted: oral pan-JAK inhibitor, 5-10 mg twice daily. CDR3 length equals 15 residues. Per the germline V gene, CDR1 is SGHAT and CDR2 is FQNNGV. V gave up 0 bases and J gave up 1 base, with 9 bases separating them. Following RNA extraction, reverse transcription yielded cDNA that acted as the sequencing template. Generated by immunoSEQ multiplex PCR, the TCRdb table keeps only in-frame clones and is missing some. The sample yields 170,000 or so clones, roughly 53% seen once. General study results and limits: Throughout tofacitinib, many expanded lesional clones continued to persist in scalp and blood. In lesional scalp, particularly from alopecia totalis/universalis, clonality was higher than in normal scalp.

This clonotype was sampled from a human donor with alopecia areata. The chain has TRBV11-2 and TRBJ1-1; D is possibly TRBD1 (5 bases). The source material was CD8+ T cells sorted from blood, sampled at week 24, from a patient treated with tofacitinib. CDR3: CASSLEAGKNTEAFF. DNA for the CDR3: TGTGCCAGCAGCTTAGAGGCAGGGAAGAACACTGAAGCTTTCTTT.